This entry is about one T cell receptor beta chain. Its antigen is still unknown. These data belong to a study of blood T cells in healthy people across ages. Study results and limitations: Bulk PBMC profiling left naive and antigen-experienced comparisons inconclusive. Older age coincided with a roughly linear decline in TCR beta diversity per million T cells.

Germline CDR1 SGHDN, CDR2 FVKESK. The V and J ends lost 7 bases and 6 bases, in that order; junction bases with no gene match: 7. This CDR3 is built from 14 residues. Next came a second PCR, run for about 7 to 11 cycles, which used a sample-barcoded 5' primer along with a J-beta primer mix. From each sample, at least 2.5 million paired-end reads containing CDR3 were obtained. From the 5' RACE reads, TCRdb called clonotypes with MiXCR, one entry per CDR3 protein. Of roughly 680,000 distinct CDR3 sequences listed, 45% to 50% are singletons. The source of this sequence is a woman aged 55-69 years in good health. The chain has TRBV14 and TRBJ2-4, with 9 bases lining up with TRBD1. Source material: blood. CDR3 nucleotide sequence: TGTGCCAGCAACTACTGGGACAGGGCAAACATTCAGTACTTC. Translation: CASNYWDRANIQYF.